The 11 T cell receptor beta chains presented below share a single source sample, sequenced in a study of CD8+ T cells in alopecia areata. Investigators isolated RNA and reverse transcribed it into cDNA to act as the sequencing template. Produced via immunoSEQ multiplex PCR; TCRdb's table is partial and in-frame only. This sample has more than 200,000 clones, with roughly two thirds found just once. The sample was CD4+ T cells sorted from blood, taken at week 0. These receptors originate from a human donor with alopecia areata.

The CDR3 bases are TGTGCCTGGAGGGACAGGGCGGAATCCTACGAGCAGTACTTC. Its protein product is CAWRDRAESYEQYF. The chain recombines TRBV30 with TRBJ2-7, with 8 bases that match TRBD1. The CDR3 extends over 14 amino acids. V was pared by 3 bases and J by 1 base, with 5 bases of the junction left unmatched. Germline V gene lookup returns CDR1 GTSNPN and CDR2 SVGIG (reference sequence).

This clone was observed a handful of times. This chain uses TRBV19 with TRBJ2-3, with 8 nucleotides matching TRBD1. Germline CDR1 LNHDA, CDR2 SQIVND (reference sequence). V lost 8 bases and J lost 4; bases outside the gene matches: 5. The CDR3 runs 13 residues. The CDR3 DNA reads TGTGCCAGTGCGGCAGGGGGCGCAGATACGCAGTATTTT. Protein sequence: CASAAGGADTQYF.

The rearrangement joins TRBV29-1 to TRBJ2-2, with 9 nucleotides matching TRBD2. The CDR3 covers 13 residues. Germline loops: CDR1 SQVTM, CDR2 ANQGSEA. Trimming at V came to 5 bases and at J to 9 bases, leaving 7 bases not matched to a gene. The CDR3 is CSVSGGLGRELFF. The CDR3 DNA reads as TGCAGCGTTAGCGGGGGGCTTGGCCGGGAGCTGTTTTTT.

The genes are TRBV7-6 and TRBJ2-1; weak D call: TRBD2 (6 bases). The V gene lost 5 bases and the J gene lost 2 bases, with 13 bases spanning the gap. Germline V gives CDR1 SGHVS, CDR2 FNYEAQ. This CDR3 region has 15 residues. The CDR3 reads CASSPAPGAYNEQFF. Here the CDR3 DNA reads TGTGCCAGCAGCCCCGCCCCGGGGGCCTACAATGAGCAGTTCTTC.

CDR3 bases: TGCAGCTCGGGCGGTGGAGCTGAAGAGACCCAGTACTTC. This translates into CSSGGGAEETQYF. The rearrangement links TRBV29-1 to TRBJ2-5; the D is unclear. In germline, CDR1 is SQVTM, CDR2 ANQGSEA. The CDR3 consists of 13 residues. V was clipped by 8 bases and J by 3 bases, with 16 bases between them.

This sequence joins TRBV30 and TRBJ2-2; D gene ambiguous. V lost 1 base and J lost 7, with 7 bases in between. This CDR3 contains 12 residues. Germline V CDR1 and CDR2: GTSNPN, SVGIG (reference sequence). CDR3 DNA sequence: TGTGCCTGGAGTGGGGGAATCGGGGAGCTGTTTTTT. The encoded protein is CAWSGGIGELFF.

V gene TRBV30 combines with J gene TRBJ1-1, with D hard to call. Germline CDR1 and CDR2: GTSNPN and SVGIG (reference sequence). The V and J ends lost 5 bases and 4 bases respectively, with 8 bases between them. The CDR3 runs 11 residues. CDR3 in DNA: TGTGCCTGGCTCCCGGTCACTGAAGCTTTCTTT. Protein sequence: CAWLPVTEAFF.

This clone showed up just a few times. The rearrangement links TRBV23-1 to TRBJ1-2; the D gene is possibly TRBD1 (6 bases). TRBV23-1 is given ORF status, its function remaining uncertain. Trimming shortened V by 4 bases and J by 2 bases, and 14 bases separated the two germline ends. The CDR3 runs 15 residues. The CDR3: CASSPRPDRNYGYTF. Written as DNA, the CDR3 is TGCGCCAGCAGTCCCCGGCCTGACAGGAACTATGGCTACACCTTC.

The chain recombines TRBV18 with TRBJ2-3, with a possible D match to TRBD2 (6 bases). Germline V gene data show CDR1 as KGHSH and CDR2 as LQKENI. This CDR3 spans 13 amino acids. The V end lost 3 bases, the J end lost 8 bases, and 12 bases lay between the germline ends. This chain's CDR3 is CASSPASEATQYF. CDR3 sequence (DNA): TGTGCCAGCTCACCGGCTAGCGAAGCTACGCAGTATTTT.

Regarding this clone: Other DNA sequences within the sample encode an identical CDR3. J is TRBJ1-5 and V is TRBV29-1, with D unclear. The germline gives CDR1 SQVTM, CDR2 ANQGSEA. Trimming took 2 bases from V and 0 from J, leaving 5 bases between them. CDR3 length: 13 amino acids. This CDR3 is CSVELDSNQPQHF. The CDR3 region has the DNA TGCAGCGTTGAACTTGATAGCAATCAGCCCCAGCATTTT.

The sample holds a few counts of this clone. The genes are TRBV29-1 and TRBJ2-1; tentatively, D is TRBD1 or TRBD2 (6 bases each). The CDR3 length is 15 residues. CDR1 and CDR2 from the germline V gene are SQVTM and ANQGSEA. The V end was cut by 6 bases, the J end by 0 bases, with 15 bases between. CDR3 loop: CSVGGRANSYNEQFF. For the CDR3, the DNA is TGCAGCGTCGGGGGCAGGGCAAACTCCTACAATGAGCAGTTCTTC.